Below, 22 T cell receptor beta chains from the same sample are listed, as sequenced in a study of identical twins. Each CDR3 protein gets one entry after TCRdb re-called the 5' RACE reads with MiXCR. The sample contains hundreds of thousands of distinct CDR3 sequences, about 7.6% of which appear only once. The same data also went into a second study, on yellow fever vaccine responses in identical twins.

The sample taken for sequencing was PBMCs. The receptors come from a woman aged 18-30 years in good health.

There are a few counts of this clonotype. The J gene is TRBJ1-1, the V gene TRBV5-1; 8 bases fit TRBD1. The CDR3 covers 15 residues. Germline values: CDR1 SGHRS, CDR2 YFSETQ. Losses at the gene ends were 0 bases for V and 1 base for J; bases not matched to a gene: 2. The CDR3 coding sequence is TGCGCCAGCAGCTTGGCGGACAGGGAGAACACTGAAGCTTTCTTT. Translation: CASSLADRENTEAFF.

This chain uses TRBV7-9 with TRBJ2-1, with 14 bases identical to TRBD2. Germline V CDR1 and CDR2: SEHNR, FQNEAQ (reference sequence). Unmatched junction bases numbered 2, after V lost 1 base and J lost 3 bases. This CDR3 region has 17 residues. The CDR3 is CASSLVGTSGGYNEQFF. CDR3 in DNA: TGTGCCAGCAGCTTAGTGGGGACTAGCGGGGGCTACAATGAGCAGTTCTTC.

This clonotype has more than one count but fewer than ten. This chain links TRBV20-1 with TRBJ2-5, with unresolved D. Trimming shortened V by 1 base and J by 5 bases, and 5 bases separated the two germline ends. This CDR3 contains 11 residues. The V gene's germline CDR1 is DFQATT and CDR2 SNEGSKA (reference sequence). The CDR3 DNA reads TGCAGTGCTAGAGGCCCGGAGACCCAGTACTTC. This sequence encodes CSARGPETQYF.

This clonotype was recorded at least ten times. The V and J genes are TRBV29-1 and TRBJ2-7; TRBD1 might be the D (6 bases). CDR3 length: 13 residues. CDR1 and CDR2 (germline): SQVTM, ANQGSEA. V was trimmed by 6 bases and J by 1 base, leaving 13 bases between them. The DNA for the CDR3 is TGCAGCGTCGTGGTGGACAGATCCTACGAGCAGTACTTC. This codes for CSVVVDRSYEQYF.

This clonotype was recorded a few times. J is TRBJ2-7 and V is TRBV6-5; D is possibly TRBD1 (5 bases). The V end lost 2 bases, the J end lost 0 bases, and 8 bases lay between the germline ends. CDR1 is MNHEY and CDR2 is SVGAGI in the germline V gene. The CDR3 sequence is 14 residues long. The CDR3 coding sequence is TGTGCCAGCAGTTACCAGGGATACTCCTACGAGCAGTACTTC. Its protein product is CASSYQGYSYEQYF.

This chain uses TRBV12-3 or TRBV12-4 with TRBJ1-3; D ambiguous. Trimming took off 10 bases at V and 0 bases at J, with 22 bases between the two ends. The CDR3 has 17 amino acids. The CDR3 sequence is CATRADNRRPSGNTIYF. For the CDR3, the DNA is TGTGCCACGCGCGCAGATAACCGTCGACCCTCTGGAAACACCATATATTTT.

The DNA for the CDR3 is TGTGCCAGCAGCCCCCCAGCGGGATATTACAATGAGCAGTTCTTC. This translates into CASSPPAGYYNEQFF. The chain carries TRBV11-2 and TRBJ2-1; TRBD2 aligns across 7 bases. The V gene's germline CDR1 is SGHAT and CDR2 FQNNGV. Trimming removed 5 bases from V and 4 bases from J; junction bases left unmatched: 8. The CDR3 contains 15 residues.

This chain connects TRBV28 to TRBJ2-7, with 8 bases lining up with TRBD1. The CDR3 sequence is 14 residues long. The V segment lost 5 bases and the J segment 4 bases; nucleotides outside the gene matches: 7. Germline CDR1 is MDHEN and CDR2 is SYDVKM. The CDR3 DNA follows: TGTGCCAGCAGTATGCACAGGGGGAAGTACGAGCAGTACGTC. Protein product: CASSMHRGKYEQYV.

This clonotype appeared many times. The chain couples TRBV3-1 to TRBJ1-2; D gene ambiguous. The V gene's germline CDR1 is LGHDT and CDR2 YNNKEL (reference sequence). The CDR3 sequence is 15 residues long. The ends were cut back, 1 base at V and 5 bases at J, with 14 bases in the middle. CDR3 sequence reads: CASSQGLTLGYGYTF. The CDR3 nucleotides are TGTGCCAGCAGCCAAGGCCTCACCCTCGGTTATGGCTACACCTTC. Full variable domain (remainder filled in from reference TRBV3-1 and TRBJ1-2): DTAVSQTPKYLVTQMGNDKSIKCEQNLGHDTMYWYKQDSKKFLKIMFSYNNKELIINETVPNRFSPKSPDKAHLNLHINSLELGDSAVYFCASSQGLTLGYGYTFGSGTRLTVV.

This clonotype occurred many times. The chain recombines TRBV6-5 with TRBJ1-2; no definite D call. Trimming shortened V by 4 bases and J by 5 bases, and 14 bases separated the two germline ends. Germline loops: CDR1 MNHEY, CDR2 SVGAGI. The length of the CDR3 is 14 residues. In DNA form, the CDR3 reads TGTGCCAGCAGTTCCCCTCTGGGCCGGTATGGCTACACCTTC. Translation gives CASSSPLGRYGYTF.

The V gene is TRBV28, the J gene TRBJ2-4, with unresolved D. Germline V CDR1 and CDR2: MDHEN, SYDVKM. This CDR3 comprises 11 residues. This CDR3 reads CVVLAKNIQYF. Written as DNA, the CDR3 is TGTGTGGTTCTAGCCAAAAACATTCAGTACTTC.

The table lists this clonotype with many counts. The genes are TRBV7-9 and TRBJ1-2; maybe TRBD1 (6 bases). With 5 bases removed from V and 5 bases from J, the gap between germline ends came to 15 bases. Germline-derived CDR1 and CDR2 are SEHNR and FQNEAQ (reference sequence). CDR3 size: 14 residues. CDR3 loop: CASSPEQGRYGYTF. The CDR3 bases are TGTGCCAGCAGCCCGGAACAGGGTCGGTATGGCTACACCTTC.

This clonotype turned up a few times. The genes are TRBV20-1 and TRBJ2-5, with 7 bases aligning to TRBD1. J was trimmed by 4 bases and V by 6 bases; bases with no gene match: 8. The CDR3 is made up of 13 amino acids. Germline lookup yields CDR1 DFQATT and CDR2 SNEGSKA (reference sequence). CDR3: CSANQGVGETQYF. The CDR3 DNA reads as TGCAGTGCCAACCAGGGGGTGGGAGAGACCCAGTACTTC.

The gene calls are TRBV9 and TRBJ2-7, with 9 bases matching TRBD2. Germline values: CDR1 SGDLS, CDR2 YYNGEE. The V segment lost 4 bases and the J segment 5 bases; nucleotides outside the gene matches: 7. The CDR3 extends over 14 amino acids. The DNA for the CDR3 is TGTGCCAGCAGCAGACTAGCGGAGCTAGACGAGCAGTACTTC. Protein sequence: CASSRLAELDEQYF.

The chain uses TRBV27 and TRBJ2-2, with 9 bases lining up with TRBD2. The CDR3 has 19 amino acids. Trimming at V came to 7 bases and at J to 3 bases, leaving 18 bases not matched to a gene. In germline, CDR1 is MNHEY, CDR2 SMNVEV (reference sequence). CDR3 loop: CASMILGGGGSVDTGELFF. CDR3 nucleotides: TGTGCCAGCATGATATTGGGCGGGGGGGGTAGCGTGGACACCGGGGAGCTGTTTTTT.

The rearrangement links TRBV6-1 to TRBJ2-3; perhaps TRBD1 as D (6 bases). CDR1 MNHNS and CDR2 SASEGT come from the germline V gene. The CDR3 sequence is 15 residues long. Deletions cut 2 bases from V and 2 bases from J, with 11 bases between. Written as DNA, the CDR3 is TGTGCCAGCAGTGAAATGGGGACATACACAGATACGCAGTATTTT. Protein: CASSEMGTYTDTQYF.

J is TRBJ2-1 and V is TRBV12-5, with 7 nucleotides matching TRBD1. Trimming removed 5 bases from V and 1 base from J; junction bases left unmatched: 26. CDR3 size: 22 residues. Germline assignment: CDR1 LGHNT and CDR2 FRNRAP. The CDR3 loop is CASGLSPGTAVSLSPSYNEQFF. CDR3 sequence (DNA): TGTGCTAGTGGTCTTTCCCCGGGGACAGCTGTTAGTCTAAGTCCTTCCTACAATGAGCAGTTCTTC.

This clonotype was detected a few times. J is TRBJ2-5 and V is TRBV10-3; a weak D match, TRBD1 (5 bases). V was clipped by 4 bases and J by 0 bases, with 12 bases between them. This CDR3 comprises 15 residues. Germline assignment: CDR1 ENHRY and CDR2 SYGVKD. The CDR3 loop is CAISGGPGYQETQYF. The CDR3 DNA is TGTGCCATCAGTGGAGGCCCAGGGTACCAAGAGACCCAGTACTTC.

This clonotype came up a few times. V and J are TRBV2 and TRBJ2-5; D remains unclear. CDR1 and CDR2 (germline): SNHLY, FYNNEI. This CDR3 comprises 13 residues. The V end was cut by 3 bases, the J end by 2 bases, with 7 bases between. CDR3 nucleotides: TGTGCCAGCAGTGATTGGGGTCAAGAGACCCAGTACTTC. This gives the protein CASSDWGQETQYF.

This clonotype was detected many times. This sequence joins TRBV5-1 and TRBJ1-5; no clear D. CDR3 length: 13 residues. Germline V gene sequence: CDR1 SGHRS, CDR2 YFSETQ. V lost 6 bases to trimming and J lost 5 bases, with 12 bases between them. The CDR3 protein is CASTSRGDQPQHF. The CDR3 DNA reads as TGCGCCAGCACTTCTCGTGGAGATCAGCCCCAGCATTTT.

Here the CDR3 reads CASSEAITGTAFNEKLFF. CDR3 nucleotide sequence: TGTGCCAGCAGTGAGGCGATTACCGGGACAGCCTTTAATGAAAAACTGTTTTTT. The chain combines TRBV6-1 with TRBJ1-4, with 7 bases matching TRBD1. The germline CDR1 and CDR2 sequences are MNHNS and SASEGT. This CDR3 has 18 residues. V shed 3 bases, J shed 4 bases, and the junction held 14 bases outside the gene matches.

The chain couples TRBV6-5 to TRBJ1-5, with D tentatively TRBD1 (6 bases). The CDR3 extends over 15 amino acids. The germline gives CDR1 MNHEY, CDR2 SVGAGI. V was shortened by 4 bases and J by 6 bases, with 16 bases between the two germline ends. As DNA, the CDR3 is TGTGCCAGCAGTTTGGGGCCGAGGGGGGGTCAGCCCCAGCATTTT. Its translation: CASSLGPRGGQPQHF.